The clone carrying this T cell receptor (beta chain) came up once. These data come from a study of control samples from healthy donors and cancer patients. The repertoire was sequenced with immunoSEQ multiplex PCR; TCRdb's copy has only in-frame clones and lacks some. The sample records 150,000 or so clones, about 90% being singletons. Germline V CDR1 and CDR2: LNHDA, SQIVND (reference sequence). CDR3 length: 16 residues. V lost 3 bases and J lost 5, with 18 bases in between. The sample comprised blood. The genes are TRBV19 and TRBJ2-3; D uncertain. The clonotype comes from a woman aged 25 to 39 in good health. CDR3 coding DNA: TGTGCCAGTAGTATTGGGTCGGGTATCCCAGGAGATACGCAGTATTTT. Its protein is CASSIGSGIPGDTQYF.